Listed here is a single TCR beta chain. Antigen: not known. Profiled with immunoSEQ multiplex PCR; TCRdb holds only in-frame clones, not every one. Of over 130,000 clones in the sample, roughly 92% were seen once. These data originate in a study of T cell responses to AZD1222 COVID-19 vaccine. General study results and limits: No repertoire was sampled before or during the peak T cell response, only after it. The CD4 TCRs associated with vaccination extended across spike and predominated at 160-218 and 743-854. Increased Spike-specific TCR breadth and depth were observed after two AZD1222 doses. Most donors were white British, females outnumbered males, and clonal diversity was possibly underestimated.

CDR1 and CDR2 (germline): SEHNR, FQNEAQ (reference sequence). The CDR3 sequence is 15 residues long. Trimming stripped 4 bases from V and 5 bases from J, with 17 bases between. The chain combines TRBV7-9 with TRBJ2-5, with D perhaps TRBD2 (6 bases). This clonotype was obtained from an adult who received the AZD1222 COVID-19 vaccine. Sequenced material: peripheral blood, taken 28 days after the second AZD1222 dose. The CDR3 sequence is CASSSSATRGETQYF. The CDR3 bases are TGTGCCAGCAGCTCTAGCGCGACCCGTGGGGAGACCCAGTACTTC.